This T cell receptor (beta chain) was obtained from a study of cytomegalovirus exposure and HLA in healthy donors. The PCR had 60 Vbeta and 13 Jbeta primers. TCRdb's table, derived via immunoSEQ multiplex PCR, lists solely in-frame clones and lacks some. The profile covers about 94,000 clones, with around 74% appearing a single time and over 6% taken by the ten largest. This clonotype was sampled from a middle-aged man in good health and CMV-seropositive. Sequencing was done on a sample of PBMCs.

The CDR3 spells CASSHPMTGLANTEAFF. CDR3 nucleotide sequence: TGTGCCAGTAGTCATCCGATGACAGGTCTGGCGAACACTGAAGCTTTCTTT. The rearrangement links TRBV19 to TRBJ1-1; D is perhaps TRBD1 (6 bases). The CDR3 consists of 17 residues. The V end lost 5 bases, the J end lost 1 base, and 20 bases lay between the germline ends. Germline V gene sequence: CDR1 LNHDA, CDR2 SQIVND (reference sequence).